This T cell receptor (beta chain) was profiled in a study of T-cell reconstitution after alpha-beta-depleted transplantation in children. Study observations and caveats: T-cell counts and diversity were attributed mostly to newly produced T cells one year after transplant. Recipient T cells and thymic progenitors that survived were the source of the high TCRbeta diversity seen at day 60 in some patients. Approximately two months post-transplant, alpha-beta T cells reportedly originated from several hundred expanded graft clones.

The CDR3 is 14 residues long. Germline V lookup: CDR1 DFQATT, CDR2 SNEGSKA (reference sequence). The J segment lost 9 bases and the V segment lost 3 bases, leaving 8 bases of the junction unmatched. This clonotype came up many times. What it binds is unknown. Unique molecular identifiers were used in preparing the TCRbeta library. Each CDR3 protein is one row after TCRdb ran MiXCR on the PCR reads. The sample has around 600,000 distinct CDR3 sequences, 20% to 25% seen once. This TCR was recovered from a boy under two years old who had a stem cell transplant for acute myeloid leukemia, so the T cells may come from the graft donor. Sample: PBMCs, mostly from graft donor cells, taken 360 days after TCRalphabeta/CD19-depleted stem cell transplant. The genes are TRBV20-1 and TRBJ1-6; 7 positions agree with TRBD1. The CDR3: CSASLDRAGSPLHF. In DNA form, the CDR3 reads TGCAGTGCTAGTCTTGACAGGGCAGGTTCACCCCTCCACTTT.